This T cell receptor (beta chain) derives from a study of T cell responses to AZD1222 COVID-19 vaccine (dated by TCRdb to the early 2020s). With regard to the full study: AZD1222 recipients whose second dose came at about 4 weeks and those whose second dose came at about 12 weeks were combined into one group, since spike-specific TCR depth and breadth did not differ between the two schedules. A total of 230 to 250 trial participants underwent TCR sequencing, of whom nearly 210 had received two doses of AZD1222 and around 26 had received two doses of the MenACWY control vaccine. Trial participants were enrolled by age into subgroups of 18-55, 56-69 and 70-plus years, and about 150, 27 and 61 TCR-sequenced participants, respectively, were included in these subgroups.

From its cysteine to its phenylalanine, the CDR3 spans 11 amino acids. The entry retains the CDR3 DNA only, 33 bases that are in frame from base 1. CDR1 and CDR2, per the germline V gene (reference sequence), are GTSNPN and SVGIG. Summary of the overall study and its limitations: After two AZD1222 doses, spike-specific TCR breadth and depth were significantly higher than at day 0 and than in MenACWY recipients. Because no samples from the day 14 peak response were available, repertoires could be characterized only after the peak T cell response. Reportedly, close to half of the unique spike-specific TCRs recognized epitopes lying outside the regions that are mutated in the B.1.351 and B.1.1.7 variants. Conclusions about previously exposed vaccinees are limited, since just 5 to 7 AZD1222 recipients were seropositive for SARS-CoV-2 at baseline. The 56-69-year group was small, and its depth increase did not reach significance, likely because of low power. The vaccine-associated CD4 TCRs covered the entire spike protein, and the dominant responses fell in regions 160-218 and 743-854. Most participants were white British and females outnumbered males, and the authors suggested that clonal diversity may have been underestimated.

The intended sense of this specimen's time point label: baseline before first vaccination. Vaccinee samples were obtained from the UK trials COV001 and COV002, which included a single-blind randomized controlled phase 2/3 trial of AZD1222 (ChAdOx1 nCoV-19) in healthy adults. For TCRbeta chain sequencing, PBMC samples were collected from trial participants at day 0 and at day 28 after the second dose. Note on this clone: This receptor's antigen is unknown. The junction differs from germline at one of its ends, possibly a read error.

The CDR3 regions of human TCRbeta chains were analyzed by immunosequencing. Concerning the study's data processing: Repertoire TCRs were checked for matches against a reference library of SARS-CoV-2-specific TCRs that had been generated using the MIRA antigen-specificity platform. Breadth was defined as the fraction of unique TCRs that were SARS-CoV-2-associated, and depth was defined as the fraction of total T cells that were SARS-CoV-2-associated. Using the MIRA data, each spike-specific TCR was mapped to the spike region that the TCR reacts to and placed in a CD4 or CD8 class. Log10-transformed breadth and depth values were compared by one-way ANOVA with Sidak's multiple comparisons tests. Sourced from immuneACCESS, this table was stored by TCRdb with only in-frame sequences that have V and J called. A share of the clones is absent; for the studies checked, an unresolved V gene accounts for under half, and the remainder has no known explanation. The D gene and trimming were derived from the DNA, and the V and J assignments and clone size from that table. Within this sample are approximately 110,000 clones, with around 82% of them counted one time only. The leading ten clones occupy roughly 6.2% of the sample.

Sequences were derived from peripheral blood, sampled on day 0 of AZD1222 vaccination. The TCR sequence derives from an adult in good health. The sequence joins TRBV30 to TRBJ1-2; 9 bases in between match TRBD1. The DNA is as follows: TGTGCCTGGAGTGACCGGACAGGGGCGCTCTTC. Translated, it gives CAWSDRTGALF.